This T cell receptor beta chain stems from a study of T cell repertoires in cytomegalovirus infection. Study information: Through public TCR beta signatures, both CMV infection and matching HLA type were indicated. General study findings and limits: In two of eight donors, the top clonotype was HLA-C-restricted CMV-specific. Adding up the frequency of public TCR beta families identified people who carried CMV plus the relevant HLA.

Germline CDR1 is MNHEY and CDR2 is SVGAGI. The CDR3 spans 17 residues. V was cut by 2 bases and J by 5 bases, with 18 bases left in between. TCRdb processed the reads anew with MiXCR; each CDR3 protein has one entry. Of about 220,000 distinct CDR3 sequences listed, 35% to 45% are singletons. This clonotype was found many times. Its cognate antigen is unknown. The source material was CD8+ T cells from cultured PBMCs, sampled from culture after CMV antigen stimulation. The clonotype comes from a human donor in good health (CMV status not recorded). Some clones in this sample may be carry-over from other donors' samples. The V gene is TRBV6-5, the J gene TRBJ2-2, with D perhaps matching TRBD1 (6 bases). The CDR3 coding sequence is TGTGCCAGCAGTTACCGGACCGGGACAACTCTAACCGGGGAGCTGTTTTTT. Translation gives CASSYRTGTTLTGELFF.